The 24 T cell receptor beta chains below come from one sample, sequenced in a study of T cell responses to AZD1222 COVID-19 vaccine. Using immunoSEQ multiplex PCR, the repertoire was profiled, and TCRdb retains in-frame clones only, with some absent. The sample has about 110,000 clones, 85% to 90% seen once. Sequenced here: peripheral blood, sampled 28 days after the second AZD1222 dose. Every receptor here comes from an adult who received the AZD1222 COVID-19 vaccine.

CDR3 residues: CASAFDTEAFF. Written as DNA, the CDR3 is TGTGCCTCGGCCTTTGACACTGAAGCTTTCTTT. The chain employs TRBV10-3 and TRBJ1-1; D is undetermined. The CDR3 length is 11 residues. The V gene lost 11 bases and the J gene lost 3 bases, with 10 bases spanning the gap. Per the germline V gene, CDR1 is ENHRY and CDR2 is SYGVKD.

The chain links TRBV19 to TRBJ2-2, with 7 nucleotides matching TRBD1. Trimming at V came to 4 bases and at J to 8 bases, leaving 7 bases not matched to a gene. The CDR3 loop spans 14 amino acids. Germline CDR1 is LNHDA and CDR2 is SQIVND (reference sequence). DNA of the CDR3: TGTGCCAGTAGTACAGACAGGGTTTTTGGGGAGCTGTTTTTT. Protein product: CASSTDRVFGELFF.

The chain combines TRBV19 with TRBJ2-5, with a tentative D call TRBD2 (6 bases). The CDR3 length is 12 residues. V shed 10 bases and J shed 4 bases, with 13 bases lying between them. The V gene's germline CDR1 is LNHDA and CDR2 SQIVND (reference sequence). The CDR3 here is CATAQGGETQYF. For the CDR3, the DNA is TGTGCCACTGCCCAGGGAGGAGAGACCCAGTACTTC.

The rearrangement uses TRBV28 and TRBJ2-1, with 8 bases aligning to TRBD1. The CDR3 length is 15 residues. The V gene's germline CDR1 is MDHEN and CDR2 SYDVKM. The V gene end was trimmed by 7 bases and the J gene end by 4 bases; junction bases not matched to a gene: 9. This CDR3 reads CASTKAGGLYNEQFF. CDR3 nucleotides: TGTGCCAGCACTAAAGCAGGGGGCTTATACAATGAGCAGTTCTTC.

This clone appeared once. The V gene is TRBV6-1, the J gene TRBJ1-1; 7 positions agree with TRBD1. Germline-derived CDR1 and CDR2 are MNHNS and SASEGT. The CDR3 sequence is 14 residues long. Trimming at V came to 5 bases and at J to 10 bases, leaving 13 bases not matched to a gene. The CDR3 loop reads CASSSPRQGVRAFF. CDR3 nucleotide sequence: TGTGCCAGCAGTTCGCCTCGACAGGGAGTGAGAGCTTTCTTT.

V usage is TRBV5-1 and J usage is TRBJ1-5; D is ambiguous. Between the trimmed V and J ends, which lost 0 bases and 2 bases, there was a span of 6 bases. CDR1 is SGHRS and CDR2 is YFSETQ in the germline V gene. The CDR3 spans 14 residues. Here the CDR3 reads CASSLVRRNQPQHF. The CDR3 nucleotides are TGCGCCAGCAGCTTGGTACGGCGCAATCAGCCCCAGCATTTT.

The rearrangement links TRBV11-2 to TRBJ2-1, with D possibly matching TRBD2 (6 bases). This CDR3 spans 14 amino acids. V was pared by 4 bases and J by 1 base, with 8 bases between. Per the germline V gene, CDR1 is SGHAT and CDR2 is FQNNGV. DNA of the CDR3: TGTGCCAGCAGCTGGAGGGTTTCCTACAATGAGCAGTTCTTC. Amino acids: CASSWRVSYNEQFF.

This chain uses TRBV3-1 (or the pseudogene TRBV3-2) with TRBJ1-6, with D unresolved. CDR1 and CDR2 (germline): LGHDT, YNNKEL (reference sequence). The CDR3 runs to 13 residues. V lost 3 bases, J lost 5 bases, and 5 bases lay in between. CDR3 residues: CASSQENNSPLHF. The CDR3 DNA is TGTGCCAGCAGCCAGGAAAATAATTCACCCCTCCACTTT.

This clone was picked up a small number of times. The chain uses TRBV6-4 and TRBJ2-2; D is ambiguous. The CDR3 is 14 residues long. The germline gives CDR1 MRHNA, CDR2 SNTAGT. The V end was cut by 4 bases, the J end by 1 base, with 7 bases between. The CDR3, as DNA: TGTGCCAGCAGTGTGGGAAGGAACACCGGGGAGCTGTTTTTT. This gives the protein CASSVGRNTGELFF.

This clone was seen only a few times. The rearrangement links TRBV5-1 to TRBJ2-7; D is unclear. The germline CDR1 and CDR2 sequences are SGHRS and YFSETQ. This CDR3 has 14 amino acids. The ends were cut back, 1 base at V and 0 bases at J, with 8 bases in the middle. The CDR3 region is CASSLYAGSYEQYF. The CDR3 DNA follows: TGCGCCAGCAGCTTGTACGCAGGCTCCTACGAGCAGTACTTC.

The rearrangement joins TRBV21-1 to TRBJ1-4; no check of the table's D call, TRBD1, against the DNA was made. TRBV21-1 is designated a pseudogene. The CDR3 sequence is 18 residues long. CDR3 coding DNA: TGTGCCAGCAGCAAAATGGGACAGGTGAGGTCGGTGGTTGAAAAACTGTTTTTT. Its translation is CASSKMGQVRSVVEKLFF.

The chain links TRBV29-1 to TRBJ1-5, with D perhaps matching TRBD1 (5 bases). Germline V gene sequence: CDR1 SQVTM, CDR2 ANQGSEA. The CDR3 runs 12 residues. The V end was cut by 5 bases, the J end by 1 base, with 6 bases between. CDR3 protein: CSVRGSNQPQHF. The CDR3 region has the DNA TGCAGCGTTCGGGGGAGCAATCAGCCCCAGCATTTT.

The chain is built from TRBV5-1 and TRBJ1-3; unclear D gene. The CDR3 is made up of 16 amino acids. Germline loops: CDR1 SGHRS, CDR2 YFSETQ. The germline V and J ends were trimmed by 2 bases and 8 bases, with 20 bases remaining between them. For the CDR3, the DNA is TGCGCCAGCAGCTTCGCGCGTCGGGGTGTCGGGGACACCATATATTTT. This translates into CASSFARRGVGDTIYF.

The CDR3 DNA follows: TGCGCCAGCAGCCAGCCCGGGACGGTTAGCAATCAGCCCCAGCATTTT. It yields the protein CASSQPGTVSNQPQHF. The chain combines TRBV4-1 with TRBJ1-5, with a tentative D call TRBD1 (5 bases). Germline V CDR1 and CDR2: MGHRA, YSYEKL. The CDR3 consists of 16 residues. V was pared by 3 bases and J by 0 bases, with 12 bases between.

This clone was seen once. This sequence joins TRBV5-4 and TRBJ2-7; D might be TRBD2 (6 bases). The V end lost 1 base, the J end lost 1 base, and 9 bases lay between the germline ends. The germline V gene has CDR1 SGHNT and CDR2 YYREEE (reference sequence). CDR3 size: 14 residues. In nucleotides, the CDR3 is TGTGCCAGCAGCTTGAAGGCGGGATCCTACGAGCAGTACTTC. It specifies CASSLKAGSYEQYF.

About this clone: This sample also contains other DNA sequences that code for the same CDR3. The V gene is TRBV11-3, the J gene TRBJ1-1; D is uncertain. Trimming removed 0 bases from V and 0 bases from J, with 5 bases in between. CDR1 and CDR2 (germline): SGHNT, YENEEA. The CDR3 runs to 14 residues. This CDR3 reads CASSLDGVNTEAFF. CDR3 sequence (DNA): TGTGCCAGCAGCTTAGATGGCGTGAACACTGAAGCTTTCTTT.

The gene calls are TRBV11-2 and TRBJ2-3, with 8 nucleotides matching TRBD1. This CDR3 is built from 18 residues. Germline CDR1 SGHAT, CDR2 FQNNGV. J lost 1 base, V lost 5 bases, and 14 bases had no gene match. The CDR3 spells CASSLGQGIPLGTDTQYF. CDR3 bases: TGTGCCAGCAGCCTCGGACAGGGTATACCCCTAGGCACAGATACGCAGTATTTT.

This clone appeared a few times. Distinct nucleotide sequences in the sample also encode this CDR3. The chain uses TRBV11-2 and TRBJ1-5; possible D gene TRBD1, 5 bases. Trimming shortened V by 5 bases and J by 4 bases, and 12 bases separated the two germline ends. This CDR3 region has 14 residues. Looked up from germline, CDR1 is SGHAT and CDR2 is FQNNGV. CDR3 region: CASSPGTANQPQHF. The CDR3 DNA follows: TGTGCCAGCAGCCCTGGGACGGCTAATCAGCCCCAGCATTTT.

The gene calls are TRBV27 and TRBJ1-5; 7 nucleotides match TRBD1. Germline-derived CDR1 and CDR2 are MNHEY and SMNVEV (reference sequence). The CDR3 covers 16 residues. J lost 2 bases, V lost 2 bases, and 6 bases had no gene match. In DNA, the CDR3 is TGTGCCAGCAGTTTACAGGGGGGGTTAGGCAATCAGCCCCAGCATTTT. This translates into CASSLQGGLGNQPQHF.

CDR3 loop: CASSRSGGSYEQYF. The DNA for the CDR3 is TGTGCCAGCAGCCGAAGCGGGGGGTCCTACGAGCAGTACTTC. The J gene is TRBJ2-7, the V gene TRBV11-2, with 9 positions matching TRBD2. The CDR3 is 14 amino acids. Losses at the gene ends were 5 bases for V and 1 base for J; bases not matched to a gene: 3. In germline, CDR1 is SGHAT, CDR2 FQNNGV.

This rearrangement joins TRBV15 to TRBJ2-2; possibly TRBD1 for D (5 bases). With 8 bases removed from V and 5 bases from J, the gap between germline ends came to 24 bases. CDR3 length: 17 amino acids. Germline V gene lookup returns CDR1 LNHNV and CDR2 YYDKDF (reference sequence). CDR3 sequence reads: CATQGYVGPAITGELFF. The DNA for the CDR3 is TGTGCCACCCAAGGTTACGTGGGGCCGGCAATAACCGGGGAGCTGTTTTTT.

This chain uses TRBV28 with TRBJ2-2, with 7 positions matching TRBD2. There are 15 residues in the CDR3. The J segment lost 0 bases and the V segment lost 6 bases, leaving 4 bases of the junction unmatched. Germline V gene lookup returns CDR1 MDHEN and CDR2 SYDVKM. This CDR3 reads CASRREIANTGELFF. CDR3 in DNA: TGTGCCAGCAGGCGGGAGATTGCGAACACCGGGGAGCTGTTTTTT.

This chain connects TRBV7-9 to TRBJ2-7, with D possibly matching TRBD1 (5 bases). V was clipped by 3 bases and J by 1 base, with 22 bases between them. This CDR3 has 18 amino acids. Germline lookup yields CDR1 SEHNR and CDR2 FQNEAQ (reference sequence). The chain's CDR3 is CASSFSRQSTFLSYEQYF. CDR3 DNA sequence: TGTGCCAGCAGCTTTTCTAGACAGTCCACATTCCTTTCCTACGAGCAGTACTTC.

This chain connects TRBV6-4 to TRBJ1-5; D not resolved. The CDR3 has 14 residues. V lost 4 bases and J lost 0, with 7 bases in between. Per the germline V gene, CDR1 is MRHNA and CDR2 is SNTAGT. The CDR3 coding sequence is TGTGCCAGCAGTGTAGTATATAGCAATCAGCCCCAGCATTTT. This gives the protein CASSVVYSNQPQHF.